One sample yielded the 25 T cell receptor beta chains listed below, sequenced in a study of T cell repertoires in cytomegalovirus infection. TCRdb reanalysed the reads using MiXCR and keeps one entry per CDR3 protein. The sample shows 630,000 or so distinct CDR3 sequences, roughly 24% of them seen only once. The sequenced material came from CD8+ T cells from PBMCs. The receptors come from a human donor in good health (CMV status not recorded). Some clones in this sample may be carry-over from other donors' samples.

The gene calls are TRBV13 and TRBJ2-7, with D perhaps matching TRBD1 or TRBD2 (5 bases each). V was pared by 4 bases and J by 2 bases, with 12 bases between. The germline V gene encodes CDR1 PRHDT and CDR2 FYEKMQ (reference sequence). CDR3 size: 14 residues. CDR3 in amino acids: CASSYGAGTYEQYV. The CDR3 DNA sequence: TGTGCCAGCAGCTACGGGGCCGGAACCTACGAGCAGTACGTC.

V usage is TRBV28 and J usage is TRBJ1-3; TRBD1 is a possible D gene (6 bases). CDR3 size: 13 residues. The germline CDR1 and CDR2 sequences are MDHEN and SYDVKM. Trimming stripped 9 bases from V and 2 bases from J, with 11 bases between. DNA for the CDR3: TGTGCCAGTTTAGGGGGTCCTGGAAACACCATATATTTT. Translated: CASLGGPGNTIYF.

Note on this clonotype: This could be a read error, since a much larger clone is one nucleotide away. The CDR3 region has the DNA TGTGCCAGCAGATTACCCGGGACAGAAAATCAGCCCCAGCATTTT. It codes for CASRLPGTENQPQHF. The V and J genes are TRBV7-9 and TRBJ1-5; TRBD1 agrees at 7 bases. Germline CDR1 and CDR2: SEHNR and FQNEAQ (reference sequence). CDR3 length: 15 residues. V was pared by 6 bases and J by 4 bases, with 9 bases of the junction left unmatched.

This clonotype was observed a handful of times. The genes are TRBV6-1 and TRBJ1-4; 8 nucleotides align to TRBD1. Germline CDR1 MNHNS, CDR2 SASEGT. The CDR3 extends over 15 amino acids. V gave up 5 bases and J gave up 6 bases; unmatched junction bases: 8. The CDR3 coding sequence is TGTGCCAGCAGTTCACCGACAGGGGCTGATGAAAAACTGTTTTTT. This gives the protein CASSSPTGADEKLFF.

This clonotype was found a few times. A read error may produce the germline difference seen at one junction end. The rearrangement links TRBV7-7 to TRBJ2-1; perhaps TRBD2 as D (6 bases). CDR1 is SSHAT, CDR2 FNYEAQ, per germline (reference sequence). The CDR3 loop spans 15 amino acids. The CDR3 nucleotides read TGTGCTAGCAGCCCTGGGACTGCCCGGGACAATGAGCAGTTCTTC. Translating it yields CASSPGTARDNEQFF.

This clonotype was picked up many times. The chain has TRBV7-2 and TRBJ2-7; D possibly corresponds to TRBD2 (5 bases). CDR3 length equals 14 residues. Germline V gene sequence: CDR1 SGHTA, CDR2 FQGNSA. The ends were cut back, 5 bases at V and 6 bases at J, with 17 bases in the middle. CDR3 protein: CASSPLGVGGEQYF. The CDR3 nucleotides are TGTGCCAGCAGCCCCCTGGGAGTGGGCGGCGAGCAGTACTTC. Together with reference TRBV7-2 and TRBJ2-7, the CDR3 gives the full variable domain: GAGVSQSPSNKVTEKGKDVELRCDPISGHTALYWYRQSLGQGLEFLIYFQGNSAPDKSGLPSDRFSAERTGGSVSTLTIQRTQQEDSAVYLCASSPLGVGGEQYFGPGTRLTVT.

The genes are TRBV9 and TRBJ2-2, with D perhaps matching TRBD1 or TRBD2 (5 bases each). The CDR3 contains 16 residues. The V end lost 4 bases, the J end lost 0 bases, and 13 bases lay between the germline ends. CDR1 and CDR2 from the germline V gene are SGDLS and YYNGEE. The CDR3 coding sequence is TGTGCCAGCAGCTCGGGACGTACGACGAACACCGGGGAGCTGTTTTTT. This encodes CASSSGRTTNTGELFF. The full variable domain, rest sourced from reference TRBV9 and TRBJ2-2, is DSGVTQTPKHLITATGQRVTLRCSPRSGDLSVYWYQQSLDQGLQFLIQYYNGEERAKGNILERFSAQQFPDLHSELNLSSLELGDSALYFCASSSGRTTNTGELFFGEGSRLTVL.

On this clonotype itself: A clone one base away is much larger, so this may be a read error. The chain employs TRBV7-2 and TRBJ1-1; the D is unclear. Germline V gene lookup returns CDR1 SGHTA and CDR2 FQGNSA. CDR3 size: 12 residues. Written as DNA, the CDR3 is TGTGCCGGCAGCCCCCCGGTCAAAGCGGCTTTCTTT. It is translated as CAGSPPVKAAFF.

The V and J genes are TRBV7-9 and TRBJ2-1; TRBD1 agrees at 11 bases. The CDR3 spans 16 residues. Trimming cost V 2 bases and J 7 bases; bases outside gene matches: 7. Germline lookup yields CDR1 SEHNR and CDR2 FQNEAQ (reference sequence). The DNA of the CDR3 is TGTGCCAGCAGCTTACCTCCGGGACAGGGGGGGAATGAGCAGTTCTTC. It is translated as CASSLPPGQGGNEQFF.

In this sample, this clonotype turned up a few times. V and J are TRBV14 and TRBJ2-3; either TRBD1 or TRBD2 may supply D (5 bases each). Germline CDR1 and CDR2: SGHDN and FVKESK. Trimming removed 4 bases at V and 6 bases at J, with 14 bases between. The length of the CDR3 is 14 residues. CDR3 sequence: CASSLRDGRDTQYF. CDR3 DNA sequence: TGTGCCAGCAGCCTCCGGGACGGTCGGGATACGCAGTATTTT.

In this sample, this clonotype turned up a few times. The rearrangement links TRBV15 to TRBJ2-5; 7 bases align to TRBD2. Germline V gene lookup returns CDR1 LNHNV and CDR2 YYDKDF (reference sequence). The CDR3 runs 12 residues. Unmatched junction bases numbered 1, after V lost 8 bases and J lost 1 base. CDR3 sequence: CATQRGQETQYF. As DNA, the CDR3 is TGTGCCACCCAGCGGGGCCAAGAGACCCAGTACTTC.

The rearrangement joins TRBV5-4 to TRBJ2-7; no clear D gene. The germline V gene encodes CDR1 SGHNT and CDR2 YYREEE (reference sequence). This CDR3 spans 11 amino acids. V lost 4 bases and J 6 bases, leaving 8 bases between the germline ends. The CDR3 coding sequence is TGTGCCAGCAGCATCTACGGCGAGCAGTACTTC. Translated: CASSIYGEQYF.

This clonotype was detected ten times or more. The CDR3 nucleotides read TGTGCCAGTACTGGTGGATATGGCTACACCTTC. Protein product: CASTGGYGYTF. The chain combines TRBV19 with TRBJ1-2; the D is unclear. Per the germline V gene, CDR1 is LNHDA and CDR2 is SQIVND (reference sequence). This CDR3 has 11 residues. The ends were cut back, 7 bases at V and 5 bases at J, with 8 bases in the middle.

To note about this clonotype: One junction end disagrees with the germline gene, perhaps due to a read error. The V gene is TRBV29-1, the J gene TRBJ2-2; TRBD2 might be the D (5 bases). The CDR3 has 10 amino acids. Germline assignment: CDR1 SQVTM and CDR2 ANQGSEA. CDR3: CSVQTGEQFF. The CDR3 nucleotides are TGCAGCGTCCAAACCGGGGAGCAGTTTTTT.

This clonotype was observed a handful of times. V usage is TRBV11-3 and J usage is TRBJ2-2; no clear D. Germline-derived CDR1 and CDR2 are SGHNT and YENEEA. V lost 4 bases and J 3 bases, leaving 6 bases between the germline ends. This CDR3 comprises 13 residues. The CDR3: CASSSMDTGELFF. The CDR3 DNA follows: TGTGCCAGCAGCTCGATGGACACCGGGGAGCTGTTTTTT. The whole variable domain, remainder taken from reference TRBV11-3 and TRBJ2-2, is EAGVVQSPRYKIIEKKQPVAFWCNPISGHNTLYWYLQNLGQGPELLIRYENEEAVDDSQLPKDRFSAERLKGVDSTLKIQPAELGDSAVYLCASSSMDTGELFFGEGSRLTVL.

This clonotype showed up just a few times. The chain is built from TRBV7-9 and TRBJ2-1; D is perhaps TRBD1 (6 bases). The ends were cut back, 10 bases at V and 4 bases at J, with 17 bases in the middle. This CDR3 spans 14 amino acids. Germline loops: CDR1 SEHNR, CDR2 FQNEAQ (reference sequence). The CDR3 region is CATQQGMRYNEQFF. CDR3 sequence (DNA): TGTGCCACTCAACAGGGCATGAGGTACAATGAGCAGTTCTTC.

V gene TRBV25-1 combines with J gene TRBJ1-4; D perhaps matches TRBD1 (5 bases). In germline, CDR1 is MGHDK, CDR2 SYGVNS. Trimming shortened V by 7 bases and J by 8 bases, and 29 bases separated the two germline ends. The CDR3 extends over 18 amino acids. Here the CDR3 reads CASTLPPSRPGGEEKLFF. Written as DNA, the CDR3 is TGTGCCAGCACCCTACCGCCCAGCAGGCCCGGAGGGGAGGAAAAACTGTTTTTT.

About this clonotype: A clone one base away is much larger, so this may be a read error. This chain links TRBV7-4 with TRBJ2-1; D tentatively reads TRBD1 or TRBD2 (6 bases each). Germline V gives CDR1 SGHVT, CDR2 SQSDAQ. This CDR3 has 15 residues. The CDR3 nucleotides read TGTGTCAGCAGCCTAGAGTACGGGGGCGGCCATGAGCAGTTCTTC. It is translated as CVSSLEYGGGHEQFF.

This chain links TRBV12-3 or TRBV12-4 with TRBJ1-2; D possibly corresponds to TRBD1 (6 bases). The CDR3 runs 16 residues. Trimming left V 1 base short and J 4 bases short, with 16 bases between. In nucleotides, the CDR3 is TGTGCCAGCAGTTTAGACCCGACAGGCGCCCTCTATGGCTACACCTTC. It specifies CASSLDPTGALYGYTF.

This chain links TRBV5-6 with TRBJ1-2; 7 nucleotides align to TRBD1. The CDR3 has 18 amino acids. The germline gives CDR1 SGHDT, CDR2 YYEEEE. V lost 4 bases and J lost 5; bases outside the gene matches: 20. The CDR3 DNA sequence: TGTGCCAGCAGCGGGGATCGGGACAGTCAACTATCTTATTATGGCTACACCTTC. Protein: CASSGDRDSQLSYYGYTF.

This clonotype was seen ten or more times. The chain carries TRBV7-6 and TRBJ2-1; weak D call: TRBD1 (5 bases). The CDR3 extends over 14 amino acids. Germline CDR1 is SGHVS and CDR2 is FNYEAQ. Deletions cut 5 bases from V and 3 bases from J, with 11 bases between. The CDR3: CASSPDRNYNEQFF. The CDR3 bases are TGTGCCAGCAGCCCCGACAGAAACTACAATGAGCAGTTCTTC.

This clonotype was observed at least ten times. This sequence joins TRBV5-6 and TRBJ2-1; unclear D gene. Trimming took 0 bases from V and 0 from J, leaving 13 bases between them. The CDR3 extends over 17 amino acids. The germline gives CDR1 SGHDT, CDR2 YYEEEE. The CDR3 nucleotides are TGTGCCAGCAGCTTGGCCAACAGAGTGAGCTCCTACAATGAGCAGTTCTTC. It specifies CASSLANRVSSYNEQFF.

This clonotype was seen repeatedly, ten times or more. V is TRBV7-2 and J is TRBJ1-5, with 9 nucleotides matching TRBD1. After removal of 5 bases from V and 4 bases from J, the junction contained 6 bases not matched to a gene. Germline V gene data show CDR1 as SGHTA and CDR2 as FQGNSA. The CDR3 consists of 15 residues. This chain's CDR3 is CASSVGDRENQPQHF. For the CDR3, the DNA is TGTGCCAGCAGCGTGGGGGACAGGGAGAATCAGCCCCAGCATTTT. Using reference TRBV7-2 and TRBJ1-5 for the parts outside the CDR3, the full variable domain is GAGVSQSPSNKVTEKGKDVELRCDPISGHTALYWYRQSLGQGLEFLIYFQGNSAPDKSGLPSDRFSAERTGGSVSTLTIQRTQQEDSAVYLCASSVGDRENQPQHFGDGTRLSIL.

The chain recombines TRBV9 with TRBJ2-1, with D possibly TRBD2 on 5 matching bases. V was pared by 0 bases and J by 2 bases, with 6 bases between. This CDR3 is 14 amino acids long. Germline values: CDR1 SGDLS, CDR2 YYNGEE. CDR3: CASSVGETYNEQFF. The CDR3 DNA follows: TGTGCCAGCAGCGTAGGGGAGACCTACAATGAGCAGTTCTTC.

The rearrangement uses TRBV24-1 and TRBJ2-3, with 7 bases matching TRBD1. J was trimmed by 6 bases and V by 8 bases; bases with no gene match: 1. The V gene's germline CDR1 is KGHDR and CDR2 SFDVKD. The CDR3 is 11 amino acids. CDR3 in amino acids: CATKDRDTQYF. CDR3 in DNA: TGTGCCACCAAGGACAGGGATACGCAGTATTTT.